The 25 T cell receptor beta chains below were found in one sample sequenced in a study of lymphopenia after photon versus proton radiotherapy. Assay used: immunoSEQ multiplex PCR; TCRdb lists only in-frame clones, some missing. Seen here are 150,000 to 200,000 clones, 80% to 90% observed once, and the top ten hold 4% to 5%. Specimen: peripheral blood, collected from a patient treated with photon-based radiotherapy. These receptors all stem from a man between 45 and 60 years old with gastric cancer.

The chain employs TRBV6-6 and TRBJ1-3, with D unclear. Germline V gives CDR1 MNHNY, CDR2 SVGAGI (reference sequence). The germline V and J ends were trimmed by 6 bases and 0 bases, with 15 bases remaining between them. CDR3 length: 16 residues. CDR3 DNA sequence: TGTGCCAGCAGCGCACCCCCGGCCCTCTCTGGAAACACCATATATTTT. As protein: CASSAPPALSGNTIYF.

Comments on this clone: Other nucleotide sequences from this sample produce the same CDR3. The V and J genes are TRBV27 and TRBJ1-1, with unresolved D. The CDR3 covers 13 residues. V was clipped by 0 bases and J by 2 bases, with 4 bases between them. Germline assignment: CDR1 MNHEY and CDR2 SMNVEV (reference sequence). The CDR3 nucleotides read TGTGCCAGCAGTTTATCCCTTAACACTGAAGCTTTCTTT. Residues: CASSLSLNTEAFF.

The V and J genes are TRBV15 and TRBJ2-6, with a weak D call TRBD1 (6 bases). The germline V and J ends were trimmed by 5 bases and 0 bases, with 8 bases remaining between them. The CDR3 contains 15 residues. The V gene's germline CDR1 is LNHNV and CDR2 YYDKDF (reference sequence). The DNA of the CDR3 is TGTGCCACCAGCTCACAGGGCTCTGGGGCCAACGTCCTGACTTTC. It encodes CATSSQGSGANVLTF.

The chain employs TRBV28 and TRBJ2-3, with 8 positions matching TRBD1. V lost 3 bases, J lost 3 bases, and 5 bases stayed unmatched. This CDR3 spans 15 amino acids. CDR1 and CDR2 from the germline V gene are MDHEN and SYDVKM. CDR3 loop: CASSFMDRETDTQYF. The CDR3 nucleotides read TGTGCCAGCAGTTTCATGGACAGGGAAACAGATACGCAGTATTTT. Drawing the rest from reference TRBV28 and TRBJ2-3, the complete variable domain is DVKVTQSSRYLVKRTGEKVFLECVQDMDHENMFWYRQDPGLGLRLIYFSYDVKMKEKGDIPEGYSVSREKKERFSLILESASTNQTSMYLCASSFMDRETDTQYFGPGTRLTVL.

CDR3 nucleotides: TGTGCCATCAGTGCGACAGGGAAAGTTGACGAGCAGTACTTC. It yields the protein CAISATGKVDEQYF. The chain combines TRBV10-3 with TRBJ2-7; 7 bases align to TRBD1. The CDR3 has 14 amino acids. CDR1 is ENHRY, CDR2 SYGVKD, per germline. Trimming cost V 4 bases and J 5 bases; bases outside gene matches: 8.

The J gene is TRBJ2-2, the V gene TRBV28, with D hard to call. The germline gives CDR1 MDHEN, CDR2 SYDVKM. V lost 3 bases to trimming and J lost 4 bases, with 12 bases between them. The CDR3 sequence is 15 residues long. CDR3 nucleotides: TGTGCCAGCAGTTTCCCTAGAATCCCCACCGGGGAGCTGTTTTTT. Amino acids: CASSFPRIPTGELFF.

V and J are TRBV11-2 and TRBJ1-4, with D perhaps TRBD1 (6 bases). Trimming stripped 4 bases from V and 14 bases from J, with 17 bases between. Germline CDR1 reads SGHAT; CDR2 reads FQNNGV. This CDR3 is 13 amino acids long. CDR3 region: CASSSIRDKGLFF. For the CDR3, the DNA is TGTGCCAGCAGCTCTATCCGGGACAAGGGCCTGTTTTTT.

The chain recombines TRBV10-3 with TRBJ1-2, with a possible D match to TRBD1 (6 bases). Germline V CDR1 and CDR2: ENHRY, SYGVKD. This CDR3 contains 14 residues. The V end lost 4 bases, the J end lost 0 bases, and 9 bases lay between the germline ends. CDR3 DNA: TGTGCCATCAGTGGGACAGCGACTAACTATGGCTACACCTTC. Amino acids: CAISGTATNYGYTF.

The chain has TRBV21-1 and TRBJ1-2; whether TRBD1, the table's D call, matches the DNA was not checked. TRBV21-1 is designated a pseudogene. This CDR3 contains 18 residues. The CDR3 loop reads CASSARLLTGAGLEGYTF. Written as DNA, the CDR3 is TGTGCCAGCAGCGCGCGCCTTCTGACAGGGGCCGGGTTAGAAGGCTACACCTTC.

The CDR3 spells CASSQGLAGNEQFF. The CDR3 bases are TGTGCCAGCAGCCAGGGACTAGCTGGCAATGAGCAGTTCTTC. The V gene is TRBV7-9, the J gene TRBJ2-1, with 9 bases identical to TRBD2. V trimming: 5 bases; J trimming: 6 bases; junction bases outside the gene matches: 5. The CDR3 is 14 residues long. Germline CDR1 SEHNR, CDR2 FQNEAQ (reference sequence). Variable domain in full (rest from reference TRBV7-9 and TRBJ2-1): DTGVSQNPRHKITKRGQNVTFRCDPISEHNRLYWYRQTLGQGPEFLTYFQNEAQLEKSRLLSDRFSAERPKGSFSTLEIQRTEQGDSAMYLCASSQGLAGNEQFFGPGTRLTVL.

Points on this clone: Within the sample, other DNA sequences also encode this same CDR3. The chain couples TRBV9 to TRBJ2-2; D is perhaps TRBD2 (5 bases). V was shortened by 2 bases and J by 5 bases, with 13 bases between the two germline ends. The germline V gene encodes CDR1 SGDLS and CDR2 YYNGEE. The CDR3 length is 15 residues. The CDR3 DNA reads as TGTGCCAGCAGCGTGACGGGATTGGGGACCGGGGAGCTGTTTTTT. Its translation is CASSVTGLGTGELFF.

The CDR3 DNA reads as TGTGCCAGTAGTACCAAAGAGACCCAGTACTTC. Its translation: CASSTKETQYF. The chain uses TRBV19 and TRBJ2-5; D remains unclear. The germline V and J ends were trimmed by 4 bases and 3 bases, with 3 bases remaining between them. The CDR3 spans 11 residues. In germline, CDR1 is LNHDA, CDR2 SQIVND (reference sequence).

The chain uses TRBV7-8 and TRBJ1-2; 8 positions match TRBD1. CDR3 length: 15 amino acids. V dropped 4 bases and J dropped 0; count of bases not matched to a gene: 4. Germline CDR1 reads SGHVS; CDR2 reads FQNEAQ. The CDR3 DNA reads TGTGCCAGCAGCTCGACAGGGGCAGCTAACTATGGCTACACCTTC. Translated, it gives CASSSTGAANYGYTF.

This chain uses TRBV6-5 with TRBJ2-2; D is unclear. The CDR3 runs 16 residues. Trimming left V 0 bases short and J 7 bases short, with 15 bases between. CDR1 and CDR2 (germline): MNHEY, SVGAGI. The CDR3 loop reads CASSYSGWADNGELFF. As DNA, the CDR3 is TGTGCCAGCAGTTACTCAGGGTGGGCAGACAACGGGGAGCTGTTTTTT.

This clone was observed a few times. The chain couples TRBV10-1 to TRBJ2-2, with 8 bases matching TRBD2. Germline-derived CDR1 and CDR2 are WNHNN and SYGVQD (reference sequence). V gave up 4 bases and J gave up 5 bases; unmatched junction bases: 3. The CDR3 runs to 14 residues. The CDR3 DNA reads TGCGCCAGCAGTGTTAGCGGGATAACCGGGGAGCTGTTTTTT. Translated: CASSVSGITGELFF.

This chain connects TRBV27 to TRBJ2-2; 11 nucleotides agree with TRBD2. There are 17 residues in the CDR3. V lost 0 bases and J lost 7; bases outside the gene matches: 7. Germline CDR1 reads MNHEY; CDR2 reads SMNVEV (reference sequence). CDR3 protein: CASSLSLAGGVYGELFF. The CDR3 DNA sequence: TGTGCCAGCAGTTTATCTTTAGCGGGAGGGGTGTACGGGGAGCTGTTTTTT.

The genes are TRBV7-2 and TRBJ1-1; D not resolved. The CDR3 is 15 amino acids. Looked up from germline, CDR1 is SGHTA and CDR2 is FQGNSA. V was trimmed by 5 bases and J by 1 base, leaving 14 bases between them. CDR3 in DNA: TGTGCCAGCAGCGCGGCCCTGGGATCGAACACTGAAGCTTTCTTT. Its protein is CASSAALGSNTEAFF.

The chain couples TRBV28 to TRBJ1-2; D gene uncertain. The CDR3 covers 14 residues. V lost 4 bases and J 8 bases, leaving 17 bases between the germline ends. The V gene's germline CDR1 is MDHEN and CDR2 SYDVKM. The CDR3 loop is CASSSPGVTGGYTF. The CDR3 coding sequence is TGTGCCAGCAGTTCCCCCGGGGTAACGGGGGGCTACACCTTC.

The CDR3 sequence is CASSQVGGVYNEQFF. The CDR3 nucleotides are TGTGCCAGCAGCCAAGTGGGAGGGGTTTACAATGAGCAGTTCTTC. This chain joins TRBV14 and TRBJ2-1, with 7 nucleotides matching TRBD2. The CDR3 consists of 15 residues. Trimming took 1 base from V and 4 from J; bases not matched to a gene: 4. The V gene's germline CDR1 is SGHDN and CDR2 FVKESK.

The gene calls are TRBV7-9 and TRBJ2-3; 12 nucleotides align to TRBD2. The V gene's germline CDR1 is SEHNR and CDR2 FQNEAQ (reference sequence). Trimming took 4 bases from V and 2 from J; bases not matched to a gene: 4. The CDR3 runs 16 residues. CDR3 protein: CASSSWTSGTTDTQYF. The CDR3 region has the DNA TGTGCCAGCAGCTCATGGACTAGCGGGACCACAGATACGCAGTATTTT.

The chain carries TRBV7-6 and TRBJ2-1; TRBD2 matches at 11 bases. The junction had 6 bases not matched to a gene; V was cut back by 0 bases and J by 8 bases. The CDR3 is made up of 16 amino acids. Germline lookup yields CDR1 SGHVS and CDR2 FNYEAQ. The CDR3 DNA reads TGTGCCAGCAGCTTAGCCCGACTAGCGGGAAGGGATGAGCAGTTCTTC. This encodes CASSLARLAGRDEQFF.

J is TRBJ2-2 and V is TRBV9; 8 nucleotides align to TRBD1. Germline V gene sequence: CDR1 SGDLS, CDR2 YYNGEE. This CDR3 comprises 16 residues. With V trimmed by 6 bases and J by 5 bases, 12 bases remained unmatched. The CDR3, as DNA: TGTGCCAGCACCGCCCCCGGGACAGGAAAAACCGGGGAGCTGTTTTTT. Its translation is CASTAPGTGKTGELFF.

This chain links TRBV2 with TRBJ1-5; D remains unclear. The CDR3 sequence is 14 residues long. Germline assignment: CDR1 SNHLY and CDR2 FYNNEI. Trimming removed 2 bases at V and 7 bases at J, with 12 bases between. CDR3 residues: CASSELPDIQPQHF. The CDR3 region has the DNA TGTGCCAGCAGTGAATTGCCCGACATCCAGCCCCAGCATTTT.

The CDR3 DNA is TGTGCCAGTAGTACCTTACTGGGTACTCAAGGGCCCCAGCATTTT. This encodes CASSTLLGTQGPQHF. This chain links TRBV19 with TRBJ1-5; no firm D call. V was cut by 4 bases and J by 9 bases, with 19 bases left in between. Germline assignment: CDR1 LNHDA and CDR2 SQIVND (reference sequence). The CDR3 extends over 15 amino acids.

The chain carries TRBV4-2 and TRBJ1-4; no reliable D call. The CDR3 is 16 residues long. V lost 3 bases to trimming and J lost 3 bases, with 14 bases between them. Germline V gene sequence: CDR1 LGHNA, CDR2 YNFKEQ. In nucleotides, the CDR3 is TGTGCCAGCAGCCAGGTTACGGTTCGACCTAATGAAAAACTGTTTTTT. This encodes CASSQVTVRPNEKLFF.